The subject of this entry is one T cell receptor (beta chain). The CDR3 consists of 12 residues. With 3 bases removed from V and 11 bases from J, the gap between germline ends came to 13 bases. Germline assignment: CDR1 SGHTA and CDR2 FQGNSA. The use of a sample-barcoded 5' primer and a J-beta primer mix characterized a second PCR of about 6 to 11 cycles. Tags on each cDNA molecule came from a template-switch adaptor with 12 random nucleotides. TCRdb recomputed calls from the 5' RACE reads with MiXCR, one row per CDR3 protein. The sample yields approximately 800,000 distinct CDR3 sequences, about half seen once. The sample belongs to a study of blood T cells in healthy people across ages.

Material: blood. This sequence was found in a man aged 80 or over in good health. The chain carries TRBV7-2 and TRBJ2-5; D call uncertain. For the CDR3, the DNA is TGTGCCAGCAGCTTCGTCAACAATGAGCAGTACTTC. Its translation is CASSFVNNEQYF.